The rows below give T cell receptor beta chains drawn from one sample of a study of cytomegalovirus exposure and HLA in healthy donors. The data were produced by immunoSEQ multiplex PCR, yet TCRdb's version contains in-frame clones alone and is incomplete. The sample lists some 180,000 clones; 77% were seen once. Sequencing used PBMCs. These receptors came from a woman between 55 and 75 years old in good health and CMV-seropositive. Both conserved end residues are part of each CDR3. A D gene is named only where the DNA matches it firmly. Size tells how often a clone was seen (once, few, many) or the class of an expanded clone, and some rows leave it out.

>TRBJ2-1|TRBD2|.|TRBV6-1
CASSENPGLAVYNEQFF
TGTGCCAGCAGTGAGAACCCGGGACTAGCGGTCTACAATGAGCAGTTCTTC
>TRBJ1-5|.|.|TRBV28
CASSQGLARSQPQHF
TGTGCCAGCAGTCAGGGTCTGGCAAGAAGTCAGCCCCAGCATTTT
>TRBJ1-1|.|.|TRBV6-1
CAGRVTFKNTEAFF
TGTGCCGGCAGGGTTACTTTCAAGAACACTGAAGCTTTCTTT
>TRBJ1-5|.|few|TRBV10-1
CASTSGGSNQPQHF
TGCGCCAGCACCAGTGGGGGGAGTAATCAGCCCCAGCATTTT
>TRBJ1-3|TRBD1|few|TRBV29-1
CSVDWDSVGNTIYF
TGCAGCGTTGACTGGGACAGTGTTGGAAACACCATATATTTT
>TRBJ2-3|TRBD2|few|TRBV28
CASSLQREGEYF
TGTGCCAGCAGTCTTCAGCGGGAGGGCGAGTATTTT
>TRBJ1-2|TRBD1|.|TRBV27
CASSLNRGRGGYTF
TGTGCCAGCAGTTTAAACAGGGGAAGGGGGGGCTACACCTTC
>TRBJ2-1|TRBD2|.|TRBV6-5
CASRRGAIQQWEQFF
TGTGCCAGCAGGCGGGGGGCGATTCAGCAATGGGAGCAGTTCTTC
>TRBJ2-5|TRBD2|once|TRBV2
CASRRLAGGGKTQYF
TGTGCCAGCAGGAGACTAGCGGGGGGCGGGAAGACCCAGTACTTC
>TRBJ2-3|TRBD2|few|TRBV6-1
CASKEGGGVTDTQYF
TGTGCCAGCAAGGAAGGTGGGGGGGTCACAGATACGCAGTATTTT
>TRBJ1-2|.|.|TRBV19
CASSIDAGPRGYGYTF
TGTGCCAGTAGTATAGATGCGGGCCCAAGAGGCTATGGCTACACCTTC
>TRBJ1-4|TRBD1|.|TRBV11-2
CASSLGLNRQGREKLFF
TGTGCCAGCAGCTTAGGGCTCAATCGACAGGGTAGAGAAAAACTGTTTTTT
>TRBJ2-3|TRBD2|.|TRBV2
CAGAPGLALDTQYF
TGTGCCGGAGCGCCGGGACTAGCGTTAGATACGCAGTATTTT
>TRBJ1-1|TRBD1|.|TRBV5-4
CASSIPGTGYKNTEAFF
TGTGCCAGCAGCATACCCGGGACAGGGTATAAGAACACTGAAGCTTTCTTT
>TRBJ2-2|TRBD2|.|TRBV5-1
CASSLEAGGVDTGELFF
TGCGCCAGCAGCTTGGAGGCGGGAGGGGTAGACACCGGGGAGCTGTTTTTT
>TRBJ2-5|.|.|TRBV10-3
CAISAPSGGGETQYF
TGTGCCATCAGTGCACCTTCAGGAGGTGGAGAGACCCAGTACTTC
>TRBJ1-1|TRBD1|few|TRBV18
CASSPGQGVSEAFF
TGTGCCAGCTCACCCGGACAGGGTGTTTCTGAAGCTTTCTTT
>TRBJ1-2|TRBD1|.|TRBV6-1
CASSEAGGFYGYTF
TGTGCCAGCAGTGAAGCAGGGGGCTTCTATGGCTACACCTTC